This T cell receptor beta chain was profiled in a study of CD8 T cells in ankylosing spondylitis. MiXCR was run by TCRdb on the 5' RACE reads, yielding one entry per CDR3 protein. The sample lists fewer than 650,000 distinct CDR3 sequences, about 13% occurring once. Germline-derived CDR1 and CDR2 are SGHRS and YFSETQ. Trimming pared 0 bases from V and 4 bases from J, leaving 10 bases between. The CDR3 sequence is 15 residues long. Study-wide results and caveats: A TCR beta motif of several highly homologous variants appeared characteristic of ankylosing spondylitis blood.

Many counts were recorded for this clonotype. What it binds is not known. The sequencing sample was made of blood, either unsorted or a sorted T cell fraction (not recorded which). The chain employs TRBV5-1 and TRBJ1-4, with D uncertain. The TCR comes from a male donor with ankylosing spondylitis. The CDR3 DNA follows: TGCGCCAGCAGCTTGGGCGTCGGGATTAATGAAAAACTGTTTTTT. It specifies CASSLGVGINEKLFF.